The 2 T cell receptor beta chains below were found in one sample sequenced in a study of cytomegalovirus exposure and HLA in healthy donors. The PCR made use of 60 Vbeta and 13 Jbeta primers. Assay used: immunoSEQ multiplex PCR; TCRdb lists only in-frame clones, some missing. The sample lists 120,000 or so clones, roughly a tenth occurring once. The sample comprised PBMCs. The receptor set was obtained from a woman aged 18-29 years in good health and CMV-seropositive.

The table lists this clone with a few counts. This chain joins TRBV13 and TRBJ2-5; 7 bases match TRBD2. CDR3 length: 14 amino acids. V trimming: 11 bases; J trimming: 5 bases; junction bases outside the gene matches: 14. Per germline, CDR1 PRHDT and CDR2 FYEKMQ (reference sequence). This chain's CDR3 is CAYQTGGRPETQYF. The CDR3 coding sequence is TGTGCCTACCAGACGGGCGGGAGACCGGAGACCCAGTACTTC. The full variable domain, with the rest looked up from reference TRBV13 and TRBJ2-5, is AAGVIQSPRHLIKEKRETATLKCYPIPRHDTVYWYQQGPGQDPQFLISFYEKMQSDKGSIPDRFSAQQFSDYHSELNMSSLELGDSALYFCAYQTGGRPETQYFGPGTRLLVL.

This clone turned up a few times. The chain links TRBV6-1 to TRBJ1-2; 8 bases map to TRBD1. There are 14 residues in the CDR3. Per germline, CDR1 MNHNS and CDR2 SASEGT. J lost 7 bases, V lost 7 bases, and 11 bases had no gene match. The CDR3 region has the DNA TGTGCCAGCACTTCACCAGGACAGGGTCCTGGCTACACCTTC. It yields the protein CASTSPGQGPGYTF.